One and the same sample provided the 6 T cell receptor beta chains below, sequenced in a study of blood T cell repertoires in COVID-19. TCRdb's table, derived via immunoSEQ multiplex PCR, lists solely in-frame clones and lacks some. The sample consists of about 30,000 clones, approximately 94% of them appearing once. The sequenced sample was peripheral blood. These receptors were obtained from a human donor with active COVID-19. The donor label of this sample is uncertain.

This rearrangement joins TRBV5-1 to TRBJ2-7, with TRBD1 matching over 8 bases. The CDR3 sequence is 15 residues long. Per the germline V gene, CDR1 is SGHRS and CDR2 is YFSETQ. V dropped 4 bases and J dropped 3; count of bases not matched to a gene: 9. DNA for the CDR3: TGCGCCAGCAGCCTCCAGGGGGCTATACTCTACGAGCAGTACTTC. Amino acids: CASSLQGAILYEQYF.

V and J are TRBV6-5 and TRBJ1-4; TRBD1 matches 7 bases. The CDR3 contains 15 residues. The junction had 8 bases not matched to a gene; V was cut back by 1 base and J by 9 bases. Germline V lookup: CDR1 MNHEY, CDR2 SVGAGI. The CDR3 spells CASSYYGTAFQKLFF. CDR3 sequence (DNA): TGTGCCAGCAGTTACTACGGGACAGCATTCCAAAAACTGTTTTTT.

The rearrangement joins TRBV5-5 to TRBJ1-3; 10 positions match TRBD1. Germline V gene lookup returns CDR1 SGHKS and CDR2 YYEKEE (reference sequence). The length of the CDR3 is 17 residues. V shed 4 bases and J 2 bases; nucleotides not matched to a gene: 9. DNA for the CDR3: TGTGCCAGCAGCACTTTCGACAGGGGGCACGCTGGAAACACCATATATTTT. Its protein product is CASSTFDRGHAGNTIYF.

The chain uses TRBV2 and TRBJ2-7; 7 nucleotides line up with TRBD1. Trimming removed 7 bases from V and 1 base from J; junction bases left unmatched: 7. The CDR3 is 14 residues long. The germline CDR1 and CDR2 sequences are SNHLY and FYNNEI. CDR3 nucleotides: TGTGCCAGCACTTGGACAGGTATTTCCTACGAGCAGTACTTC. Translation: CASTWTGISYEQYF.

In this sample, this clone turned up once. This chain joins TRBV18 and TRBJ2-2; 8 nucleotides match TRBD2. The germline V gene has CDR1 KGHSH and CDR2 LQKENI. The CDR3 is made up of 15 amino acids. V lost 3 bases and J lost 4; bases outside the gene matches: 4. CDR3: CASSPRGGPTGELFF. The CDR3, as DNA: TGTGCCAGCTCACCTCGCGGGGGGCCCACCGGGGAGCTGTTTTTT.

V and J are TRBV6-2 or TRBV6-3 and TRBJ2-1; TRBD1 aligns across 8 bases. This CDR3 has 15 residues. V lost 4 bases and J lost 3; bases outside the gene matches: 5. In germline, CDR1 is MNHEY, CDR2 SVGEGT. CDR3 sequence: CASSSSDRVYNEQFF. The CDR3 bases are TGTGCCAGCAGTTCCTCGGACAGGGTCTACAATGAGCAGTTCTTC.